The present TCR beta chain was sequenced within a study of T cell responses to AZD1222 COVID-19 vaccine. The CDR3 is made up of 15 amino acids. Germline values: CDR1 LNHNV, CDR2 YYDKDF (reference sequence). V lost 3 bases and J lost 3, with 15 bases in between. Repertoires were generated with immunoSEQ multiplex PCR, while TCRdb's copy carries only in-frame clones and drops some. Of about 120,000 clones listed, around 89% are singletons. The sequence was obtained from an adult in good health. This sequence joins TRBV15 and TRBJ2-7; D gene ambiguous. The sequenced sample was peripheral blood, obtained on day 0 of AZD1222 vaccination. The CDR3, as DNA: TGTGCCACCAGCAGCCTAGTAGGCGAAATCTACGAGCAGTACTTC. Protein sequence: CATSSLVGEIYEQYF.